These 10 T cell receptor beta chains were all obtained from the same sample, sequenced in a study of cytomegalovirus exposure and HLA in healthy donors. Profiling relied on immunoSEQ multiplex PCR, and the TCRdb table lists in-frame clones only, not all of them. The table shows about 160,000 clones, with roughly 89% occurring only once. The sample taken for sequencing was PBMCs. The origin of the receptors is a man between 18 and 35 years old in good health and CMV-seropositive.

Remarks on this clone: A junction end diverges from the germline sequence, so it may reflect a read error. The chain employs TRBV7-7 and TRBJ1-1; the D gene is possibly TRBD1 (6 bases). Per germline, CDR1 SSHAT and CDR2 FNYEAQ (reference sequence). The CDR3 is 13 residues long. The CDR3 sequence: CASSLGQNTEAFF. DNA for the CDR3: TGTGCTAGCAGCCTGGGACAGAACACTGAAGCTTTCTTT.

The chain's CDR3 is CATSRPEAGENEQFF. DNA for the CDR3: TGTGCCACCAGCAGACCAGAGGCGGGAGAAAATGAGCAGTTCTTC. V and J are TRBV15 and TRBJ2-1; 7 bases are a match to TRBD2. With V trimmed by 2 bases and J by 7 bases, 8 bases remained unmatched. In germline, CDR1 is LNHNV, CDR2 YYDKDF (reference sequence). The CDR3 loop spans 15 amino acids.

The V call is TRBV19, the J call TRBJ2-3, with 12 bases matching TRBD2. CDR1 LNHDA and CDR2 SQIVND come from the germline V gene (reference sequence). The CDR3 length is 17 residues. V lost 4 bases, J lost 5 bases, and 10 bases stayed unmatched. The CDR3 nucleotides read TGTGCCAGTAGTACGTCTAGCGGGAGGGCCGCTCAAGATACGCAGTATTTT. Its translation: CASSTSSGRAAQDTQYF.

The chain uses TRBV13 and TRBJ2-7, with TRBD2 matching over 9 bases. Germline lookup yields CDR1 PRHDT and CDR2 FYEKMQ (reference sequence). With 3 bases clipped from V and 2 bases from J, the junction kept 5 bases outside the gene matches. The CDR3 consists of 15 residues. CDR3 sequence (DNA): TGTGCCAGCAGCTTTTCGCGGGAGGGCCCCTACGAGCAGTACTTC. It codes for CASSFSREGPYEQYF.

This chain links TRBV5-3 with TRBJ1-5; 12 bases align to TRBD1. TRBV5-3 is assigned to the ORF class and has an uncertain function. J lost 6 bases, V lost 4 bases, and 5 bases had no gene match. The CDR3 spans 15 residues. CDR3 sequence (DNA): TGTGCCAGAAGCGCCGGGACAGGGGGCCCTCAGCCCCAGCATTTT. It translates to CARSAGTGGPQPQHF.

The rearrangement joins TRBV5-4 to TRBJ2-2, with 10 bases matching TRBD1. Germline trimming cut 5 bases from V and 3 bases from J; bases unmatched to any gene: 4. This CDR3 has 15 residues. CDR1 and CDR2 (germline): SGHNT, YYREEE (reference sequence). The CDR3, as DNA: TGTGCCAGCAGGAAGACAGGGGGCGACACCGGGGAGCTGTTTTTT. This encodes CASRKTGGDTGELFF. The full variable domain, with the rest looked up from reference TRBV5-4 and TRBJ2-2, is ETGVTQSPTHLIKTRGQQVTLRCSSQSGHNTVSWYQQALGQGPQFIFQYYREEENGRGNFPPRFSGLQFPNYSSELNVNALELDDSALYLCASRKTGGDTGELFFGEGSRLTVL.

The chain recombines TRBV28 with TRBJ2-4; 9 nucleotides agree with TRBD2. Trimming cost V 8 bases and J 0 bases; bases outside gene matches: 5. Germline CDR1 MDHEN, CDR2 SYDVKM. CDR3 length: 15 amino acids. CDR3 DNA sequence: TGTGCCAGCGGGGGACTAGCCGCAGCCAAAAACATTCAGTACTTC. Its protein product is CASGGLAAAKNIQYF.

The genes are TRBV10-3 and TRBJ2-2; a weak D match, TRBD2 (5 bases). The ends were cut back, 8 bases at V and 6 bases at J, with 10 bases in the middle. Germline V gene lookup returns CDR1 ENHRY and CDR2 SYGVKD. The CDR3 is made up of 12 amino acids. The CDR3 loop reads CAISSLSGELFF. The CDR3 DNA sequence: TGTGCCATCTCTAGCCTATCCGGGGAGCTGTTTTTT.

This clone was found once. The rearrangement links TRBV7-9 to TRBJ1-5; the match to TRBD1 covers 7 bases. V shed 9 bases, J shed 5 bases, and the junction held 7 bases outside the gene matches. The CDR3 totals 13 residues. Germline-derived CDR1 and CDR2 are SEHNR and FQNEAQ (reference sequence). The CDR3 sequence: CASSQGGDQPQHF. DNA for the CDR3: TGTGCCAGTTCCCAGGGGGGAGATCAGCCCCAGCATTTT.

This chain joins TRBV7-9 and TRBJ2-7; TRBD1 might be the D (6 bases). This CDR3 contains 14 residues. V was pared by 3 bases and J by 2 bases, with 11 bases between. Germline CDR1 reads SEHNR; CDR2 reads FQNEAQ (reference sequence). The CDR3 loop reads CASSFGTSTYEQYF. DNA for the CDR3: TGTGCCAGCAGCTTCGGGACAAGTACCTACGAGCAGTACTTC. Combining the CDR3 with reference TRBV7-9 and TRBJ2-7 gives the whole variable domain DTGVSQNPRHKITKRGQNVTFRCDPISEHNRLYWYRQTLGQGPEFLTYFQNEAQLEKSRLLSDRFSAERPKGSFSTLEIQRTEQGDSAMYLCASSFGTSTYEQYFGPGTRLTVT.